The 22 T cell receptor beta chains presented below share a single source sample, sequenced in a study of type 1 regulatory T cells. Study-level points and caveats: Compared with non-Tr1 cells, Tr1 cells showed a narrower TCR repertoire.

No antigen is known for these receptors. TCRdb re-called the reads through MiXCR, storing one row per CDR3 protein. The table includes some 71,000 distinct CDR3 sequences, around 21% detected once. Input material: cultured type 1 regulatory T (Tr1) cells, either the whole culture or a sorted fraction (not recorded which). The source is a human donor in good health.

The table lists this clonotype with a few counts. For the CDR3, the DNA is TGTGCCAGCAGACTGGGGGTGAATCGTGAAAAACTGTTTTTT. As protein: CASRLGVNREKLFF. The chain couples TRBV12-3 or TRBV12-4 to TRBJ1-4; possible D gene TRBD1, 5 bases. This CDR3 is 14 amino acids long. Trimming took 6 bases from V and 7 from J, leaving 15 bases between them.

This clonotype has only a few counts. The chain employs TRBV6-6 and TRBJ1-1, with D unresolved. The V gene lost 6 bases and the J gene lost 3 bases, with 11 bases spanning the gap. This CDR3 has 13 residues. The V gene's germline CDR1 is MNHNY and CDR2 SVGAGI (reference sequence). In DNA form, the CDR3 reads TGTGCCAGCAGCCTCTCCCGTGACACTGAAGCTTTCTTT. Protein product: CASSLSRDTEAFF.

The chain is built from TRBV10-3 and TRBJ2-2; 11 bases map to TRBD2. The germline V gene encodes CDR1 ENHRY and CDR2 SYGVKD. CDR3 size: 15 residues. Trimming took 6 bases from V and 4 from J; bases not matched to a gene: 4. The DNA of the CDR3 is TGTGCCATCAGGTCCGGGACTAGCGGCACCGGGGAGCTGTTTTTT. It encodes CAIRSGTSGTGELFF.

Judged by abundance, this clonotype is medium-sized. The chain couples TRBV7-2 to TRBJ2-5, with a tentative D call TRBD1 (6 bases). V lost 3 bases and J lost 0, with 8 bases in between. CDR3 length equals 14 residues. Germline V CDR1 and CDR2: SGHTA, FQGNSA. DNA for the CDR3: TGTGCCAGCAGCTTTCAGGGGTACCAAGAGACCCAGTACTTC. Its protein is CASSFQGYQETQYF.

The chain combines TRBV27 with TRBJ2-1; 10 positions match TRBD2. This CDR3 spans 17 amino acids. Germline V lookup: CDR1 MNHEY, CDR2 SMNVEV (reference sequence). The junction had 8 bases not matched to a gene; V was cut back by 5 bases and J by 1 base. DNA for the CDR3: TGTGCCAGCAGTACGCCCCGACTAGCGGGTTCCTACAATGAGCAGTTCTTC. This sequence encodes CASSTPRLAGSYNEQFF.

This clonotype occurred a few times. This sequence joins TRBV20-1 and TRBJ2-1, with TRBD2 identical over 7 bases. The CDR3 sequence is 16 residues long. The germline V gene encodes CDR1 DFQATT and CDR2 SNEGSKA (reference sequence). J was trimmed by 3 bases and V by 5 bases; bases with no gene match: 13. This CDR3 is CSAPGRLAAYYNEQFF. CDR3 DNA: TGCAGTGCTCCCGGCCGTCTAGCGGCATACTACAATGAGCAGTTCTTC.

This clonotype is medium-sized by share. The rearrangement links TRBV5-1 to TRBJ2-1; a possible D gene is TRBD2 (7 bases). This CDR3 comprises 16 residues. Trimming removed 3 bases from V and 8 bases from J, with 21 bases in between. Germline V gene data show CDR1 as SGHRS and CDR2 as YFSETQ. DNA of the CDR3: TGCGCCAGCAGCTCTTATATAGGGGGAGGGGACCATGAGCAGTTCTTC. Its protein is CASSSYIGGGDHEQFF.

The CDR3 is CSVWRFTEAFF. CDR3 coding DNA: TGCAGCGTTTGGAGGTTCACTGAAGCTTTCTTT. The chain couples TRBV29-1 to TRBJ1-1; no clear D gene. There are 11 residues in the CDR3. V lost 5 bases and J lost 4, with 8 bases in between. In germline, CDR1 is SQVTM, CDR2 ANQGSEA.

The chain recombines TRBV20-1 with TRBJ1-1; weak D call: TRBD1 (6 bases). V dropped 6 bases and J dropped 0 bases, with 20 bases sitting between them. This CDR3 has 16 amino acids. CDR1 and CDR2 from the germline V gene are DFQATT and SNEGSKA (reference sequence). CDR3 residues: CSAKSRQVMMNTEAFF. CDR3 in DNA: TGCAGTGCAAAATCGCGACAGGTCATGATGAACACTGAAGCTTTCTTT.

The rearrangement links TRBV10-2 to TRBJ2-5; a possible D gene is TRBD2 (5 bases). The V end lost 10 bases, the J end lost 5 bases, and 17 bases lay between the germline ends. This CDR3 region has 13 residues. The V gene's germline CDR1 is WSHSY and CDR2 SAAADI. CDR3 in DNA: TGCGCCACCCGGGGTAGTAGACCTGAGACCCAGTACTTC. Protein product: CATRGSRPETQYF.

This clonotype was seen a handful of times. The rearrangement joins TRBV7-2 to TRBJ1-1, with 7 bases lining up with TRBD1. Germline V lookup: CDR1 SGHTA, CDR2 FQGNSA. The ends lost 5 bases at V and 8 bases at J; junction bases unmatched: 14. The length of the CDR3 is 15 residues. The chain's CDR3 is CASSRSTGAREEAFF. CDR3 coding DNA: TGTGCCAGCAGCCGGAGCACAGGGGCTAGAGAGGAAGCTTTCTTT.

This clonotype was counted only a few times. The V gene is TRBV20-1, the J gene TRBJ1-1; a weak D match, TRBD1 (5 bases). This CDR3 comprises 12 residues. Germline-derived CDR1 and CDR2 are DFQATT and SNEGSKA (reference sequence). The germline V and J ends were trimmed by 6 bases and 5 bases, with 13 bases remaining between them. CDR3: CSAARPGTEAFF. In nucleotides, the CDR3 is TGCAGTGCCGCGCGCCCAGGGACTGAAGCTTTCTTT.

This clonotype was seen once. The chain joins TRBV21-1 to TRBJ1-5; TRBD1 was called by the table and not checked on the DNA. TRBV21-1 is classified as a pseudogene. CDR3 size: 15 residues. CDR3 in amino acids: CASRTAGDTGPPQHF. CDR3 DNA: TGTGCCAGCAGGACTGCGGGGGACACTGGGCCGCCCCAGCATTTT.

The rearrangement uses TRBV20-1 and TRBJ1-5; 7 positions match TRBD1. V was clipped by 7 bases and J by 0 bases; unmatched bases: 9. The CDR3 has 15 residues. Germline V gives CDR1 DFQATT, CDR2 SNEGSKA (reference sequence). DNA of the CDR3: TGCAGTGTTAGGCGAGGGGGCATTAGCAATCAGCCCCAGCATTTT. Its translation: CSVRRGGISNQPQHF.

This clonotype has a count of ten or more. The rearrangement uses TRBV5-1 and TRBJ2-3; 7 bases line up with TRBD2. Looked up from germline, CDR1 is SGHRS and CDR2 is YFSETQ. CDR3 length: 19 amino acids. The trim removed 1 base at V and 0 bases at J, leaving 14 bases unmatched. CDR3: CASSLPPRSSGWSTDTQYF. CDR3 bases: TGCGCCAGCAGCTTGCCCCCACGCTCTAGCGGATGGAGCACAGATACGCAGTATTTT.

This clonotype was detected a few times. Given the absence of the conserved phenylalanine or tryptophan at the CDR3 end, a read error is likely. The chain has TRBV20-1 and TRBJ2-5; weak D call: TRBD1 (6 bases). The CDR3 consists of 15 residues. Germline CDR1 DFQATT, CDR2 SNEGSKA (reference sequence). Trimming took off 4 bases at V and 4 bases at J, with 19 bases between the two ends. The CDR3 DNA follows: TGCAGTGCTACTTGGGGGATGGGGGCTGGAGAGACCCAGTACTCC. Protein product: CSATWGMGAGETQYS.

This clonotype was observed a few times. The gene calls are TRBV6-6 and TRBJ1-4, with a possible D match to TRBD1 (6 bases). V lost 7 bases and J 8 bases, leaving 11 bases between the germline ends. Germline CDR1 reads MNHNY; CDR2 reads SVGAGI (reference sequence). The CDR3 runs to 12 residues. This CDR3 is CASIGGGEKLFF. CDR3 in DNA: TGTGCCAGCATTGGTGGGGGCGAAAAACTGTTTTTT.

This clonotype was counted a few times. This sequence joins TRBV18 and TRBJ2-1; 8 nucleotides match TRBD2. After removal of 5 bases from V and 0 bases from J, the junction contained 6 bases not matched to a gene. The CDR3 consists of 16 residues. Germline assignment: CDR1 KGHSH and CDR2 LQKENI. For the CDR3, the DNA is TGTGCCAGCTCATATTTTGCGGGAGGCTCCTACAATGAGCAGTTCTTC. Translating it yields CASSYFAGGSYNEQFF.

The rearrangement uses TRBV4-2 and TRBJ2-3, with 7 bases that match TRBD2. Germline lookup yields CDR1 LGHNA and CDR2 YNFKEQ. CDR3 length: 16 residues. V lost 0 bases and J lost 5; bases outside the gene matches: 8. DNA of the CDR3: TGTGCCAGCAGCCAAGATGTGGCTAGCGGTGGAGATACGCAGTATTTT. It translates to CASSQDVASGGDTQYF.

The chain uses TRBV7-8 and TRBJ2-3, with unresolved D. CDR1 and CDR2 from the germline V gene are SGHVS and FQNEAQ. Deletions cut 1 base from V and 1 base from J, with 9 bases between. The CDR3 has 15 residues. The CDR3 coding sequence is TGTGCCAGCAGCTTAGATCCGATTCGCACAGATACGCAGTATTTT. Protein sequence: CASSLDPIRTDTQYF.

This clonotype was counted many times. The rearrangement links TRBV7-2 to TRBJ1-2; D gene ambiguous. This CDR3 region has 12 residues. Germline V gene lookup returns CDR1 SGHTA and CDR2 FQGNSA. Trimming took 1 base from V and 4 from J, leaving 4 bases between them. Written as DNA, the CDR3 is TGTGCCAGCAGCTTAGATTTCTATGGCTACACCTTC. It codes for CASSLDFYGYTF.

The V gene is TRBV20-1, the J gene TRBJ2-2, with D tentatively TRBD2 (6 bases). The ends were cut back, 6 bases at V and 7 bases at J, with 18 bases in the middle. The germline V gene encodes CDR1 DFQATT and CDR2 SNEGSKA (reference sequence). This CDR3 comprises 14 residues. DNA for the CDR3: TGCAGTGCCAGTCGGGCGGGAAGTGTCGGGGAGCTGTTTTTT. The encoded protein is CSASRAGSVGELFF.